One sample yielded the 28 T cell receptor beta chains listed below, sequenced in a study of shared clonotypes between healthy human individuals. Assay used: immunoSEQ multiplex PCR; TCRdb lists only in-frame clones, some missing. The sample shows under 2,000,000 clones, approximately 95% of them seen only once. Terminally differentiated effector memory CD45RA+ cells were left out of the naive CD8 fraction, which was CD45RO-negative and positively selected for CCR7. Sequencing was performed on naive CD8+ T cells sorted from blood. The receptors come from a man aged 18 to 29 in good health.

As for this clone: In the same sample, other DNA sequences code for this CDR3. The chain employs TRBV20-1 and TRBJ2-7; TRBD2 might be the D (5 bases). Deletions cut 6 bases from V and 3 bases from J, with 9 bases between. The CDR3 is 11 amino acids. Germline CDR1 DFQATT, CDR2 SNEGSKA (reference sequence). DNA of the CDR3: TGCAGTGCAACCGAGGGCTACGAGCAGTACTTC. Protein product: CSATEGYEQYF.

The chain links TRBV9 to TRBJ1-1; D is unresolved. Trimming removed 0 bases from V and 3 bases from J, with 9 bases in between. This CDR3 is 14 amino acids long. The V gene's germline CDR1 is SGDLS and CDR2 YYNGEE. CDR3 in DNA: TGTGCCAGCAGCGTAGGCGCAGCAGACACTGAAGCTTTCTTT. It is translated as CASSVGAADTEAFF.

V gene TRBV19 combines with J gene TRBJ1-5, with TRBD1 as a possible D gene (5 bases). Trimming took off 6 bases at V and 5 bases at J, with 11 bases between the two ends. The CDR3 extends over 13 amino acids. The germline V gene has CDR1 LNHDA and CDR2 SQIVND (reference sequence). The CDR3 DNA follows: TGTGCCAGTAGGGCAGGGCCCTATCAGCCCCAGCATTTT. It translates to CASRAGPYQPQHF.

To note about this clone: At the DNA level, this CDR3 is encoded by other sequences in the same sample as well. The V and J genes are TRBV5-4 and TRBJ2-7, with D hard to call. Germline V CDR1 and CDR2: SGHNT, YYREEE (reference sequence). Trimming stripped 3 bases from V and 1 base from J, with 8 bases between. The CDR3 has 13 residues. CDR3: CASSYSSSYEQYF. As DNA, the CDR3 is TGTGCCAGCAGCTATAGCAGTTCCTACGAGCAGTACTTC.

This chain connects TRBV30 to TRBJ1-5; tentatively, D is TRBD1 (6 bases). The CDR3 loop spans 16 amino acids. Germline assignment: CDR1 GTSNPN and CDR2 SVGIG (reference sequence). The V end was cut by 2 bases, the J end by 3 bases, with 17 bases between. The CDR3, as DNA: TGTGCCTGGAGTAGCCCGGGTGGGGGCCTCAATCAGCCCCAGCATTTT. Encoded protein: CAWSSPGGGLNQPQHF.

The chain couples TRBV7-9 to TRBJ1-1; 7 nucleotides align to TRBD1. Germline loops: CDR1 SEHNR, CDR2 FQNEAQ (reference sequence). The CDR3 has 12 residues. Germline trimming cut 4 bases from V and 6 bases from J; bases unmatched to any gene: 2. The CDR3 here is CASSSGTAEAFF. CDR3 in DNA: TGTGCCAGCAGCTCCGGGACAGCTGAAGCTTTCTTT.

The rearrangement joins TRBV30 to TRBJ2-2, with D possibly being TRBD2 (6 bases). Germline CDR1 reads GTSNPN; CDR2 reads SVGIG (reference sequence). The CDR3 is 17 residues long. V lost 1 base and J 5 bases, leaving 20 bases between the germline ends. CDR3 loop: CAWSADYPAPETGELFF. CDR3 nucleotide sequence: TGTGCCTGGAGTGCGGACTACCCAGCGCCAGAAACCGGGGAGCTGTTTTTT.

This clone has only one observation. Different DNA sequences within this sample yield the same CDR3. The chain uses TRBV5-6 and TRBJ2-7; D ambiguous. The germline V and J ends were trimmed by 0 bases and 1 base, with 5 bases remaining between them. Per the germline V gene, CDR1 is SGHDT and CDR2 is YYEEEE. The CDR3 sequence is 13 residues long. This CDR3 reads CASSLGNSYEQYF. Written as DNA, the CDR3 is TGTGCCAGCAGCTTGGGCAATTCCTACGAGCAGTACTTC.

The chain couples TRBV30 to TRBJ1-3; 8 bases map to TRBD1. The CDR3 length is 15 residues. J gave up 4 bases and V 3 bases, and 8 bases lay outside the gene matches. The germline CDR1 and CDR2 sequences are GTSNPN and SVGIG (reference sequence). CDR3 nucleotide sequence: TGTGCCTGGAGCTGGACAGGGTTGGGAGGAAACACCATATATTTT. This encodes CAWSWTGLGGNTIYF.

This chain uses TRBV15 with TRBJ2-5; no clear D gene. Per germline, CDR1 LNHNV and CDR2 YYDKDF (reference sequence). Trimming pared 0 bases from V and 4 bases from J, leaving 18 bases between. The CDR3 spans 17 residues. Here the CDR3 reads CATSRDINSGIRETQYF. For the CDR3, the DNA is TGTGCCACCAGCAGAGATATAAACTCGGGTATCCGAGAGACCCAGTACTTC.

This clone has just one count. As DNA, the CDR3 is TGTGCCAGTTCCGGGACTAGCGGGTCAGATACGCAGTATTTT. Its protein is CASSGTSGSDTQYF. V and J are TRBV30 and TRBJ2-3, with TRBD2 matching over 12 bases. The CDR3 has 14 residues. With V trimmed by 8 bases and J by 4 bases, 7 bases remained unmatched. CDR1 and CDR2 from the germline V gene are GTSNPN and SVGIG (reference sequence).

This rearrangement joins TRBV6-1 to TRBJ2-5; D gene uncertain. This CDR3 spans 17 amino acids. V lost 1 base and J lost 1, with 16 bases in between. CDR1 and CDR2 from the germline V gene are MNHNS and SASEGT. CDR3 nucleotide sequence: TGTGCCAGCAGTGAAGAAATCGGGCTAGTGGGCCAAGAGACCCAGTACTTC. Translating gives CASSEEIGLVGQETQYF.

The V call is TRBV7-9, the J call TRBJ2-1; 10 bases fit TRBD1. This CDR3 has 14 amino acids. The V and J ends lost 5 bases and 6 bases, in that order; junction bases with no gene match: 4. Germline V gene data show CDR1 as SEHNR and CDR2 as FQNEAQ (reference sequence). The CDR3 nucleotides are TGTGCCAGCAGCCCCCGGACAGGGGGCAATGAGCAGTTCTTC. Translated, it gives CASSPRTGGNEQFF.

V gene TRBV28 combines with J gene TRBJ1-4; D unclear. The CDR3 length is 14 residues. V was trimmed by 3 bases and J by 5 bases, leaving 10 bases between them. Germline V gene data show CDR1 as MDHEN and CDR2 as SYDVKM. CDR3 DNA sequence: TGTGCCAGCAGTTTTGGAAGGCCCAATGAAAAACTGTTTTTT. This translates into CASSFGRPNEKLFF. Full variable domain (remainder filled in from reference TRBV28 and TRBJ1-4): DVKVTQSSRYLVKRTGEKVFLECVQDMDHENMFWYRQDPGLGLRLIYFSYDVKMKEKGDIPEGYSVSREKKERFSLILESASTNQTSMYLCASSFGRPNEKLFFGSGTQLSVL.

The chain links TRBV7-9 to TRBJ2-7, with a weak D call TRBD1 (6 bases). Looked up from germline, CDR1 is SEHNR and CDR2 is FQNEAQ (reference sequence). Trimming took 1 base from V and 5 from J, leaving 15 bases between them. The CDR3 runs 15 residues. DNA of the CDR3: TGTGCCAGCAGCTTAGTGGCAGGGGTGAGGAACGAGCAGTACTTC. Its translation is CASSLVAGVRNEQYF.

Regarding this clone: Other DNA sequences in the same sample also yield this CDR3. This chain links TRBV6-5 with TRBJ2-5; 10 nucleotides agree with TRBD2. The CDR3 loop spans 16 amino acids. The germline V gene encodes CDR1 MNHEY and CDR2 SVGAGI. Germline trimming cut 0 bases from V and 2 bases from J; bases unmatched to any gene: 3. In DNA, the CDR3 is TGTGCCAGCAGTTACTCGCTAGCGGGGGTTCAAGAGACCCAGTACTTC. Its translation: CASSYSLAGVQETQYF.

The chain combines TRBV19 with TRBJ2-7, with a possible D match to TRBD1 (5 bases). The ends were cut back, 8 bases at V and 6 bases at J, with 14 bases in the middle. This CDR3 contains 12 residues. The germline CDR1 and CDR2 sequences are LNHDA and SQIVND (reference sequence). The CDR3 reads CASSTSGSEQYF. The CDR3 DNA follows: TGTGCCAGTTCTACCTCAGGGTCCGAGCAGTACTTC.

The rearrangement links TRBV6-6 to TRBJ1-4; possible D gene TRBD1, 6 bases. Germline lookup yields CDR1 MNHNY and CDR2 SVGAGI (reference sequence). The CDR3 extends over 16 amino acids. Trimming took off 7 bases at V and 8 bases at J, with 23 bases between the two ends. CDR3: CASIRTPLDSREKLFF. The CDR3 DNA reads as TGTGCCAGCATCAGAACCCCTCTGGACAGCAGGGAAAAACTGTTTTTT.

The gene calls are TRBV5-6 and TRBJ2-6, with D possibly called TRBD1 or TRBD2 (5 bases each). V lost 6 bases, J lost 0 bases, and 13 bases lay in between. CDR3 length equals 16 residues. CDR1 is SGHDT and CDR2 is YYEEEE in the germline V gene. The CDR3 sequence is CASTMGPSSGANVLTF. DNA of the CDR3: TGTGCCAGCACCATGGGACCGAGCTCTGGGGCCAACGTCCTGACTTTC.

V and J are TRBV7-8 and TRBJ2-4; 13 bases are shared with TRBD2. The V segment lost 4 bases and the J segment 7 bases; nucleotides outside the gene matches: 7. Germline V gene sequence: CDR1 SGHVS, CDR2 FQNEAQ. This CDR3 is 16 amino acids long. The CDR3 loop is CASSSTGTSGVNIQYF. CDR3 sequence (DNA): TGTGCCAGCAGCTCAACCGGGACTAGCGGGGTGAACATTCAGTACTTC.

The chain combines TRBV7-9 with TRBJ2-7; 8 nucleotides match TRBD1. The CDR3 is made up of 12 amino acids. The germline CDR1 and CDR2 sequences are SEHNR and FQNEAQ (reference sequence). Trimming took 5 bases from V and 6 from J; bases not matched to a gene: 3. The CDR3 nucleotides are TGTGCCAGCAGCATAGGACAGGGCGAGCAGTACTTC. It translates to CASSIGQGEQYF.

The chain couples TRBV11-2 to TRBJ1-1; D call uncertain. The V end was cut by 4 bases, the J end by 11 bases, with 26 bases between. Germline V gives CDR1 SGHAT, CDR2 FQNNGV. This CDR3 contains 16 residues. The CDR3 region is CASSSRGGSGVSAAFF. The CDR3 DNA reads as TGTGCCAGCAGCTCGCGAGGCGGCAGTGGGGTGTCGGCGGCTTTCTTT.

This clone was seen just once. V gene TRBV15 combines with J gene TRBJ1-2; D gene ambiguous. CDR1 is LNHNV, CDR2 YYDKDF, per germline (reference sequence). The CDR3 spans 13 residues. V lost 6 bases and J 2 bases, leaving 10 bases between the germline ends. The CDR3, as DNA: TGTGCCACCAGTCTTACCGAGAACTATGGCTACACCTTC. It codes for CATSLTENYGYTF.

V gene TRBV6-1 combines with J gene TRBJ2-7; D is possibly TRBD1 (7 bases). Germline CDR1 and CDR2: MNHNS and SASEGT. Trimming removed 2 bases from V and 6 bases from J, with 23 bases in between. CDR3 size: 17 residues. This CDR3 reads CASSELSGGGLIGEQYF. CDR3 DNA sequence: TGTGCCAGCAGTGAACTATCTGGAGGGGGCTTAATCGGCGAGCAGTACTTC.

The rearrangement joins TRBV7-9 to TRBJ2-2; 8 bases are a match to TRBD1. CDR1 and CDR2 from the germline V gene are SEHNR and FQNEAQ (reference sequence). The junction had 3 bases not matched to a gene; V was cut back by 1 base and J by 2 bases. This CDR3 is built from 16 residues. The CDR3 sequence: CASSLEAGGNTGELFF. CDR3 sequence (DNA): TGTGCCAGCAGCTTAGAGGCAGGGGGCAACACCGGGGAGCTGTTTTTT.

The chain combines TRBV20-1 with TRBJ2-3; D is ambiguous. The germline V gene encodes CDR1 DFQATT and CDR2 SNEGSKA (reference sequence). With 8 bases removed from V and 6 bases from J, the gap between germline ends came to 12 bases. The CDR3 spans 11 residues. CDR3 amino acids: CSTRVGDTQYF. CDR3 nucleotides: TGCAGTACCCGAGTCGGGGATACGCAGTATTTT.

The chain joins TRBV19 to TRBJ2-7, with a possible D match to TRBD1 (6 bases). Trimming left V 5 bases short and J 2 bases short, with 10 bases between. Germline assignment: CDR1 LNHDA and CDR2 SQIVND (reference sequence). There are 13 residues in the CDR3. The CDR3 nucleotides are TGTGCCAGTAGTGAACAGGGCCCCTACGAGCAGTACTTC. Protein sequence: CASSEQGPYEQYF.

The chain has TRBV4-3 and TRBJ1-6; D remains ambiguous. V lost 6 bases and J 3 bases, leaving 15 bases between the germline ends. CDR1 is LGHNA, CDR2 YSLEER, per germline. The CDR3 spans 16 residues. This CDR3 is CASSADAGLYNSPLHF. Written as DNA, the CDR3 is TGCGCCAGCAGTGCCGATGCCGGACTCTATAATTCACCCCTCCACTTT.